This TCR beta chain was retrieved from a study of shared T cell receptors in the human thymus. Germline V CDR1 and CDR2: SGHRS, YFSETQ. V was clipped by 4 bases and J by 1 base, with 14 bases between them. This CDR3 comprises 15 residues. Assay: immunoSEQ multiplex PCR; the TCRdb copy retains only in-frame clones and omits some. The repertoire holds over 350,000 clones, with about 95% as singletons. This sequence originates from a human donor. The V and J genes are TRBV5-1 and TRBJ1-1, with D perhaps matching TRBD1 (5 bases). The specimen sequenced was thymocytes. CDR3 in DNA: TGCGCCAGCAGCCCTTGGAGAAGGGGGAACACTGAAGCTTTCTTT. Protein: CASSPWRRGNTEAFF.